One and the same sample provided the 23 T cell receptor beta chains below, sequenced in a study of T cells expressing NK-cell markers. TCRdb re-analyzed the 5' RACE reads; it lists each CDR3 protein once, without DNA. The sample holds roughly 160,000 distinct CDR3 sequences. The specimen sequenced was blood T cells: a sorted CD56 or NKG2C T cell subset, CD4+ or CD8+ T cells, or bulk PBMC T cells (not recorded which). The origin of the receptors is a woman aged 18 to 75 in good health.

The rearrangement links TRBV27 to TRBJ2-1; the D gene TCRdb calls, TRBD2, cannot be checked with no DNA. The CDR3 totals 18 residues. Germline V CDR1 and CDR2: MNHEY, SMNVEV (reference sequence). The CDR3 spells CASSSPSSGSHWGNEQFF.

The V and J genes are TRBV5-1 and TRBJ1-6; TCRdb's D call of TRBD1 is untestable without DNA. The CDR3 has 14 amino acids. CDR1 is SGHRS and CDR2 is YFSETQ in the germline V gene. The CDR3 sequence is CASSLWGVGSPLHF.

The CDR3: CAWSSRPGANVLTF. The chain carries TRBV30 and TRBJ2-6. This CDR3 contains 14 residues. CDR1 and CDR2 from the germline V gene are GTSNPN and SVGIG (reference sequence).

The chain carries TRBV21-1 and TRBJ2-2; checking the TCRdb D call of TRBD1 is not possible without DNA. TRBV21-1 is reported as a pseudogene. The CDR3 is 14 amino acids. The CDR3 loop is CASSKGEKTGELFF.

CDR3 sequence reads: CAHRGALSTDTQYF. The chain recombines TRBV2 with TRBJ2-3; TCRdb's D gene call, TRBD1, goes unchecked for lack of DNA. CDR3 length: 14 residues. From germline, CDR1 is SNHLY and CDR2 FYNNEI.

This chain links TRBV7-9 with TRBJ1-5; TCRdb gives TRBD1 as the D gene, but with no DNA this cannot be confirmed. The CDR3 extends over 16 amino acids. Germline V lookup: CDR1 SEHNR, CDR2 FQNEAQ (reference sequence). The CDR3 loop is CASSSSRGGRNQPQHF.

This chain connects TRBV7-2 to TRBJ2-7; TCRdb's assignment of TRBD2 cannot be checked, as there is no DNA. The CDR3 runs to 13 residues. CDR1 and CDR2 from the germline V gene are SGHTA and FQGNSA. The CDR3 protein is CASSWRVGYEQYF.

The J gene is TRBJ2-2, the V gene TRBV5-1; TCRdb's D call of TRBD1 is untestable without DNA. The CDR3 extends over 17 amino acids. CDR1 SGHRS and CDR2 YFSETQ come from the germline V gene. CDR3 region: CASSYRGGRTNTGELFF.

This chain uses TRBV20-1 with TRBJ2-2; TCRdb returns TRBD2, unconfirmable since there is no DNA. This CDR3 is 15 amino acids long. Germline assignment: CDR1 DFQATT and CDR2 SNEGSKA (reference sequence). The CDR3 here is CSAGDERGATGELFF.

V gene TRBV12-3 or TRBV12-4 combines with J gene TRBJ2-1; as DNA is missing, the TRBD2 call by TCRdb cannot be tested. The CDR3 consists of 15 residues. The CDR3 protein is CASSGSGGVRNEQFF.

CDR3 sequence: CSARKGLAGYNEQFF. This chain connects TRBV20-1 to TRBJ2-1; TCRdb's D call, TRBD2, is unchecked because there is no DNA. Germline loops: CDR1 DFQATT, CDR2 SNEGSKA (reference sequence). This CDR3 spans 15 amino acids.

The chain recombines TRBV4-1 with TRBJ1-5; TCRdb gives TRBD1 as the D gene, but with no DNA this cannot be confirmed. CDR3 length equals 17 residues. Germline CDR1 reads MGHRA; CDR2 reads YSYEKL. The CDR3 region is CASSQRSPGDSNQPQHF.

The V gene is TRBV29-1, the J gene TRBJ2-5; as DNA is missing, the TRBD1 call by TCRdb cannot be tested. This CDR3 spans 14 amino acids. The germline V gene has CDR1 SQVTM and CDR2 ANQGSEA. The CDR3 here is CSVEAGVRTETQYF.

The V gene is TRBV20-1, the J gene TRBJ2-1; the TCRdb call, TRBD1, lacks DNA for checking. Germline CDR1 is DFQATT and CDR2 is SNEGSKA (reference sequence). The CDR3 runs to 17 residues. This chain's CDR3 is CSARVLAGGASYNEQFF.

This sequence joins TRBV6-5 and TRBJ2-7. The germline V gene has CDR1 MNHEY and CDR2 SVGAGI. The CDR3 contains 15 residues. CDR3 sequence reads: CASSYRRERSYEQYF.

The chain recombines TRBV29-1 with TRBJ2-1; TCRdb outputs TRBD2, but without DNA this stays unchecked. Germline CDR1 is SQVTM and CDR2 is ANQGSEA. This CDR3 contains 13 residues. The CDR3 reads CSVTTRRYNEQFF.

The chain couples TRBV7-2 to TRBJ2-5; the TCRdb call, TRBD1, lacks DNA for checking. The germline CDR1 and CDR2 sequences are SGHTA and FQGNSA. The CDR3 runs 17 residues. The CDR3 loop is CASSFSRGPWVEETQYF.

The chain links TRBV5-1 to TRBJ1-1; absent DNA, TCRdb's TRBD1 call cannot be checked. The germline gives CDR1 SGHRS, CDR2 YFSETQ. The CDR3 loop spans 13 amino acids. CDR3 protein: CASSMGDRGEAFF.

The chain combines TRBV12-3 or TRBV12-4 with TRBJ2-7; TCRdb outputs TRBD2, but without DNA this stays unchecked. The CDR3 is 14 residues long. This CDR3 reads CASSRLAGGREQYF.

The gene calls are TRBV5-1 and TRBJ2-7; as DNA is missing, the TRBD2 call by TCRdb cannot be tested. The CDR3 is 13 amino acids. The germline V gene has CDR1 SGHRS and CDR2 YFSETQ. The CDR3 loop is CASSLEAVREQYF.

The chain uses TRBV4-1 and TRBJ2-1; checking the TCRdb D call of TRBD2 is not possible without DNA. The CDR3 sequence is 16 residues long. Germline V gives CDR1 MGHRA, CDR2 YSYEKL. The CDR3 region is CASSQDVLAGGRKQFF.

The rearrangement joins TRBV7-9 to TRBJ2-5; no DNA is available, so the TRBD2 call from TCRdb remains unchecked. The CDR3 contains 16 residues. The germline V gene encodes CDR1 SEHNR and CDR2 FQNEAQ (reference sequence). CDR3 region: CASSFVSGTSGETQYF.

The V gene is TRBV5-1, the J gene TRBJ2-3; the D call of TRBD2 rests on TCRdb alone, since no DNA is present to check it. The CDR3 is 17 residues long. CDR1 is SGHRS, CDR2 YFSETQ, per germline. The CDR3 spells CASSYAGTSGGGDTQYF.